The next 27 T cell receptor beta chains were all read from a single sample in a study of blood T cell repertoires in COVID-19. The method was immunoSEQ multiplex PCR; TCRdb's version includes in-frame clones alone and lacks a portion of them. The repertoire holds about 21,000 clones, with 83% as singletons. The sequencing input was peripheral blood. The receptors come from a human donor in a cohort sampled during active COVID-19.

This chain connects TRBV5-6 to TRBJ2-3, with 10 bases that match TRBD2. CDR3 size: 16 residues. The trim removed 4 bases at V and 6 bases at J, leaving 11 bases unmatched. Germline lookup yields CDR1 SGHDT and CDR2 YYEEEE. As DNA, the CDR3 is TGTGCCAGCAGCCGTAAGACTAGCGGGTTGGGGGATACGCAGTATTTT. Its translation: CASSRKTSGLGDTQYF.

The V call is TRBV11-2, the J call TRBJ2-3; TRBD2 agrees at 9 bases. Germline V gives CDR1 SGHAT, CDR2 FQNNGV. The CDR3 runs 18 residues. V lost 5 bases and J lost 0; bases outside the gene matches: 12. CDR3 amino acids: CASSVYQRLAGSTDTQYF. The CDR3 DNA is TGTGCCAGCAGCGTCTACCAACGGCTAGCGGGGAGCACAGATACGCAGTATTTT.

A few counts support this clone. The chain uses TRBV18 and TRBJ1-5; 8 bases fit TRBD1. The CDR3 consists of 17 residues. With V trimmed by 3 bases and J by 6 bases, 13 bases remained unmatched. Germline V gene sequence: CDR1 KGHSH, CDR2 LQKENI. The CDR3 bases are TGTGCCAGCTCACCGACAGGGTACAGGGGGGGCCGTCAGCCCCAGCATTTT. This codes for CASSPTGYRGGRQPQHF.

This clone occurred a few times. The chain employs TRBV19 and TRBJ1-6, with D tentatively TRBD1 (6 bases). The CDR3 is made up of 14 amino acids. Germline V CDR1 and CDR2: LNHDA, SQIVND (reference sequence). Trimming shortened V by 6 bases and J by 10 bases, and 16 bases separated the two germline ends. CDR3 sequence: CASSPRGAESPLHF. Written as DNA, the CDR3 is TGTGCCAGTAGCCCCAGGGGCGCGGAATCACCCCTCCACTTT.

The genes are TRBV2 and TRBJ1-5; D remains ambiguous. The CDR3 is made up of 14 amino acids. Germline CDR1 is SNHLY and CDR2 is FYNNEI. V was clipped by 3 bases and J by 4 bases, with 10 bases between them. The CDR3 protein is CASSEREINQPQHF. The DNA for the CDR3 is TGTGCCAGCAGTGAGAGGGAGATAAATCAGCCCCAGCATTTT.

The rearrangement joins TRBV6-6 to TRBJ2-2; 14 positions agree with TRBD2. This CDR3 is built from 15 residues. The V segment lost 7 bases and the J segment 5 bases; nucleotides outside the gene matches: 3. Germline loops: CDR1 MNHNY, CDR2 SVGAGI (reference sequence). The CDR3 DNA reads TGTGCCAGCATTAGGACTAGCGGGGGGACCGGGGAGCTGTTTTTT. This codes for CASIRTSGGTGELFF.

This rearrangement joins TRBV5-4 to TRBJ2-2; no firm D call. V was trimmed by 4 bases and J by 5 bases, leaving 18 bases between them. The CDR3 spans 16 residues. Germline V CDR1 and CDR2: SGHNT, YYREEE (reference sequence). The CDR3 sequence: CASSPGHGAQTGELFF. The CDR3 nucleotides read TGTGCCAGCAGCCCTGGCCACGGAGCGCAAACCGGGGAGCTGTTTTTT.

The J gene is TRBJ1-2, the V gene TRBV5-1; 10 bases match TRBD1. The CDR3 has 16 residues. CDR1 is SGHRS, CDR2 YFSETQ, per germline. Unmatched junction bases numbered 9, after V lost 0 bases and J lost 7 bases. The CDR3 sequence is CASSLAPGQGSGGYTF. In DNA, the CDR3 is TGCGCCAGCAGCTTGGCGCCGGGACAGGGGAGTGGTGGCTACACCTTC.

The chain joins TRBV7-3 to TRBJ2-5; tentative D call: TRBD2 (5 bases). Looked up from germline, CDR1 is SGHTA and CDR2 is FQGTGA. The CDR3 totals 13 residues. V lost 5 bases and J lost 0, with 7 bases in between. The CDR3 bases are TGTGCCAGCAGCCCGGGGTACCAAGAGACCCAGTACTTC. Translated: CASSPGYQETQYF.

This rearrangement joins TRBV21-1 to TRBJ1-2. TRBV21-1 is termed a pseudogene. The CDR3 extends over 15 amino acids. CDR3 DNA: TGTGCCAGCAGAAACGATACCTGGGACTTTAATGGCTACACCTTC. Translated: CASRNDTWDFNGYTF.

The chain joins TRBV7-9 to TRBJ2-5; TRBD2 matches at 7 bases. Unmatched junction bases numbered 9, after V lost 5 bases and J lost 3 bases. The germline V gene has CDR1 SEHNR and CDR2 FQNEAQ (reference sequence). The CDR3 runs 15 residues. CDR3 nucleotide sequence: TGTGCCAGCAGCCCACCGGGACTACGTAAAGAGACCCAGTACTTC. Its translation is CASSPPGLRKETQYF.

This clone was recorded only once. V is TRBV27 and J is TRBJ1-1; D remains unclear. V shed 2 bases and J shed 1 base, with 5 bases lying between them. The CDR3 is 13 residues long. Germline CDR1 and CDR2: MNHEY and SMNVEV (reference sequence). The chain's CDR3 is CASSLRGNTEAFF. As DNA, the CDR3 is TGTGCCAGCAGTTTACGGGGGAACACTGAAGCTTTCTTT.

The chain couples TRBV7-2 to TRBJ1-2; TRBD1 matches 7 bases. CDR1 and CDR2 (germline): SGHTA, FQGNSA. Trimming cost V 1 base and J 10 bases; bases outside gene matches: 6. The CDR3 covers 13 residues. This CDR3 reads CASSLERQGFYTF. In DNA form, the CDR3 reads TGTGCCAGCAGCTTAGAGAGACAGGGCTTCTACACCTTC.

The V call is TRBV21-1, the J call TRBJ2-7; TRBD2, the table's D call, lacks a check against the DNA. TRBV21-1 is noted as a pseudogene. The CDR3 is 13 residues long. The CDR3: CASSNGGVTRQYF. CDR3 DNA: TGTGCCAGCAGCAACGGTGGAGTTACGAGGCAGTACTTC.

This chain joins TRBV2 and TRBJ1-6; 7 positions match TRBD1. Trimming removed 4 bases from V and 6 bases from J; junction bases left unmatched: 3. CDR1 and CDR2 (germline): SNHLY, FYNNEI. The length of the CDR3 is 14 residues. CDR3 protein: CASSAGTVNSPLHF. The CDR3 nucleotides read TGTGCCAGCAGTGCCGGGACAGTTAATTCACCCCTCCACTTT.

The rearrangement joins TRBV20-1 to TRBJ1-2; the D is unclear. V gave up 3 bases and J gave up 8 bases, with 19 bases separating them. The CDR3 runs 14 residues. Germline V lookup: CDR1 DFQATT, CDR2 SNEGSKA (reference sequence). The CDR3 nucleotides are TGCAGTGCTAGTGTCCCGGGAGCTCGAGGCGGCTACACCTTC. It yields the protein CSASVPGARGGYTF.

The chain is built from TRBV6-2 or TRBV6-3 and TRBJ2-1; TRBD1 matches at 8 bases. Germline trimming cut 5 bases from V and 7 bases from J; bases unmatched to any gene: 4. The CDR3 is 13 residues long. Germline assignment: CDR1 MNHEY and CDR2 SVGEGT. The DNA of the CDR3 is TGTGCCAGCAGTCGACAGGGGCTGAATGAGCAGTTCTTC. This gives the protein CASSRQGLNEQFF.

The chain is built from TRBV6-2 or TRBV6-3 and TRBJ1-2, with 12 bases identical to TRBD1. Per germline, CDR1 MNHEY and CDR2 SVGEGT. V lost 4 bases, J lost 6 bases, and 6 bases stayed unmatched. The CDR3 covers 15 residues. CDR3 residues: CASSSWGQGADGYTF. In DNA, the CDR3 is TGTGCCAGCAGTTCATGGGGACAGGGGGCGGATGGCTACACCTTC.

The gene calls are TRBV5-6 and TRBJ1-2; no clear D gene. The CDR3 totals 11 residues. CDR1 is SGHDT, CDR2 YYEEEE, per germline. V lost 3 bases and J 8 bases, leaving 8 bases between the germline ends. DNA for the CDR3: TGTGCCAGCAGCTGGGAGTGGGGCTACACCTTC. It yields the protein CASSWEWGYTF.

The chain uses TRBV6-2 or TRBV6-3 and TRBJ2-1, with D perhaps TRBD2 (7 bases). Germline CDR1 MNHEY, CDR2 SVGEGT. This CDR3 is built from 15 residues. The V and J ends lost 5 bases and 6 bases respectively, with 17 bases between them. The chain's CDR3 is CASSRSGGRGNEQFF. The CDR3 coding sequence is TGTGCCAGCAGTAGGTCGGGGGGCCGGGGCAATGAGCAGTTCTTC.

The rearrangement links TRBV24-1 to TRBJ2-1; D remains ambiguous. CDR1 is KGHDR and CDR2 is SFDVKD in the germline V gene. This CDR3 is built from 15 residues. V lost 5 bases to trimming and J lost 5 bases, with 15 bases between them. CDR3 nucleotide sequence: TGTGCCACCAGTGCCTATTACGCGGAAAACAATGAGCAGTTCTTC. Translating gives CATSAYYAENNEQFF.

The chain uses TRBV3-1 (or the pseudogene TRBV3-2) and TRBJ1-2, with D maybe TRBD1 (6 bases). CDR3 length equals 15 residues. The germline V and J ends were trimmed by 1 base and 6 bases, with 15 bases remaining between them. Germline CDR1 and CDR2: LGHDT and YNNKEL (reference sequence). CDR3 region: CASSQGGLKLHGYTF. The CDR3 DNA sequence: TGTGCCAGCAGCCAAGGGGGGCTGAAACTTCATGGCTACACCTTC.

The CDR3 nucleotides are TGTGCCAGCAGCTTGGGGAGGATGTACCAAGAGACCCAGTACTTC. Translating gives CASSLGRMYQETQYF. The chain carries TRBV7-7 and TRBJ2-5; D possibly corresponds to TRBD2 (6 bases). Germline V gene sequence: CDR1 SSHAT, CDR2 FNYEAQ (reference sequence). V shed 3 bases and J shed 0 bases, with 11 bases lying between them. The CDR3 contains 15 residues.

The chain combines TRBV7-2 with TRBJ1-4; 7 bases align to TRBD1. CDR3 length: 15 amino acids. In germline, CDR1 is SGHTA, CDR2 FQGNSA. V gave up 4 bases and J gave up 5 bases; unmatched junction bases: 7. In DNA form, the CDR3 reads TGTGCCAGCAGCTCCCGCAGGGGGGTGAATGAAAAACTGTTTTTT. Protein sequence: CASSSRRGVNEKLFF.

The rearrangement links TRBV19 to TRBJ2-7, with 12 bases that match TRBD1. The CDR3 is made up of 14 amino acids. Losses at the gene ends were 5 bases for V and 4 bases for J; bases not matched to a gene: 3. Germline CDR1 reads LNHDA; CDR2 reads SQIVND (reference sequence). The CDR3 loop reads CASSSGQGAYEQYF. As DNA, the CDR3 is TGTGCCAGTAGTTCGGGACAGGGGGCTTACGAGCAGTACTTC. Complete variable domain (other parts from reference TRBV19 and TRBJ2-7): DGGITQSPKYLFRKEGQNVTLSCEQNLNHDAMYWYRQDPGQGLRLIYYSQIVNDFQKGDIAEGYSVSREKKESFPLTVTSAQKNPTAFYLCASSSGQGAYEQYFGPGTRLTVT.

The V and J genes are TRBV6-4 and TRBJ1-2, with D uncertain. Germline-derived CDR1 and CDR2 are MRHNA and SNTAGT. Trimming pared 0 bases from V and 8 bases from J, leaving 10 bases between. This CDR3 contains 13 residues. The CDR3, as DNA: TGTGCCAGCAGTGACTCGCAAGGAGGAGGCTACACCTTC. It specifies CASSDSQGGGYTF.

The CDR3 is CATGQGYSGNTIYF. CDR3 nucleotide sequence: TGTGCCACCGGACAGGGTTACTCTGGAAACACCATATATTTT. The chain is built from TRBV19 and TRBJ1-3; 8 bases match TRBD1. The germline V gene has CDR1 LNHDA and CDR2 SQIVND (reference sequence). This CDR3 has 14 amino acids. The V segment lost 10 bases and the J segment 0 bases; nucleotides outside the gene matches: 5.